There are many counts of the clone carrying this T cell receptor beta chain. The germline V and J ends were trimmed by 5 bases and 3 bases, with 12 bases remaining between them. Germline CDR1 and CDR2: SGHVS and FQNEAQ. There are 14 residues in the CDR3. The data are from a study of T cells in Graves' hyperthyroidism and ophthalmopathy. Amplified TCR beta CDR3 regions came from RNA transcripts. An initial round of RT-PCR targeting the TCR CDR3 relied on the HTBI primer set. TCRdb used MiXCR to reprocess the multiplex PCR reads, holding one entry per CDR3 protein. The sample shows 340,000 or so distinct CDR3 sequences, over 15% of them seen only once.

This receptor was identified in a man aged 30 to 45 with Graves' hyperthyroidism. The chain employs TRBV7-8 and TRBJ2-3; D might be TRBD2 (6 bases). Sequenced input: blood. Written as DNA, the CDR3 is TGTGCCAGCAGCCCGAGCCGGGGGACAGATACGCAGTATTTT. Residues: CASSPSRGTDTQYF.